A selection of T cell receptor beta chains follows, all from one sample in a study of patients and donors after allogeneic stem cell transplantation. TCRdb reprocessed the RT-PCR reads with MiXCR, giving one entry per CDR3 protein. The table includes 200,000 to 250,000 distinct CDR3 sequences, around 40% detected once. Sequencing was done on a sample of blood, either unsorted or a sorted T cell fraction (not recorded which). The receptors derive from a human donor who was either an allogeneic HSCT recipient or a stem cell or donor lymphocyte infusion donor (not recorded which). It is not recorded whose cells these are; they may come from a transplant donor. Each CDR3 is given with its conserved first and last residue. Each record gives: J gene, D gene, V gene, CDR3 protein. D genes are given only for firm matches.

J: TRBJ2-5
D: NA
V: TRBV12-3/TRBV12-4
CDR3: CASSDPTLRYQETQYF

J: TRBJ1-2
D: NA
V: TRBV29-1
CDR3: CSVDSGGFLYGYTF

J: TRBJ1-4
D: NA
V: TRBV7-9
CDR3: CASSLHQGLIATNEKLFF

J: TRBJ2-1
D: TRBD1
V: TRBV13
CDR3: CASRQGGNNEQFF

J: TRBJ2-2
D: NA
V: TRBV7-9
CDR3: CASSTPGTDTGELFF

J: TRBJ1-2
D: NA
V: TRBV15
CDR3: CATSRIPGPWGYTF

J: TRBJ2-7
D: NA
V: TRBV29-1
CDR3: CSVLYVGNYEQYF

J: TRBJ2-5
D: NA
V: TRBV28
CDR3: CASSLRFARIETQYF

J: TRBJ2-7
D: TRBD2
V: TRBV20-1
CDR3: CSARDWASGGAGTYEQYF

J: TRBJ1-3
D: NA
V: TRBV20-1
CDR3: CSARNPKGGNTIYF

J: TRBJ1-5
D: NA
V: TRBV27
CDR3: CASSANSNQPQHF

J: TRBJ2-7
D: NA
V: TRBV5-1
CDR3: CASSLVGGLTYEQYF

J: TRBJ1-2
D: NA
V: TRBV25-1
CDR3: CASSEYGDYGYTF

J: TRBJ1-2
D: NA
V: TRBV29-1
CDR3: CSASLAYSAHGYTF

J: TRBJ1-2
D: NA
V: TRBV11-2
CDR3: CASRGRFYGYTF

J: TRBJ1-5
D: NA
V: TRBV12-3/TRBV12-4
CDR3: CASSPPGSQPQHF

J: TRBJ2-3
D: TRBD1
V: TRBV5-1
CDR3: CASSSGQGGFTDTQYF

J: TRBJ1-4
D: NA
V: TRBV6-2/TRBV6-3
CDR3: CASGLVGRANEKLFF

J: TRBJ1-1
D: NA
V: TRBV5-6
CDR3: CASSWGTLEAFF

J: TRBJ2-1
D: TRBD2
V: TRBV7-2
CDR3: CASSLVGSGAGEQFF

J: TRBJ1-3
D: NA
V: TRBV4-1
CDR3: CASSRWEGSGNTIYF

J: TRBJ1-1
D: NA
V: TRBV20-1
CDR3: CSARDPSNTEAFF

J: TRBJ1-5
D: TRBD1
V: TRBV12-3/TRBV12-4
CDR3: CASSATGGRQPQHF

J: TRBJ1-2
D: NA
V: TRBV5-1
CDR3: CASAAFGAGYGYTF

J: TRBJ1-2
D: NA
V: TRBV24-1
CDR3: CATSEGSDGYGYTF

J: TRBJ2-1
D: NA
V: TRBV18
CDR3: CASSPREGIDEQFF

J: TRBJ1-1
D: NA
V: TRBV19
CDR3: CASKVAMNTEAFF

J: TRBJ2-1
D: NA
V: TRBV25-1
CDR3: CASSVGQYNEQFF

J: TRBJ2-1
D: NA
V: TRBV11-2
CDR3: CASRYSGGRDEQFF

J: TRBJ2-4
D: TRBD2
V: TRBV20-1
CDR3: CSAILAGWAKNIQYF

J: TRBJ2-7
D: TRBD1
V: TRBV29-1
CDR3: CSVAAGQGHEQYF

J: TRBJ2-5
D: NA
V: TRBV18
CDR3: CASSPIQVGETQYF

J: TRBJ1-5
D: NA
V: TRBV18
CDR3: CASSPEGGAYSNQPQHF

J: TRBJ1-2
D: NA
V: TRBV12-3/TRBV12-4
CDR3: CASSPPGGTMYGYTF

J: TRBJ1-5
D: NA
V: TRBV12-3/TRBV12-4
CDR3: CASSHGRTNQPQHF

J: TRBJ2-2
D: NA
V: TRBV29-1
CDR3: CSVRGTPNTGELFF

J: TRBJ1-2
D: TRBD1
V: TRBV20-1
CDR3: CSARDLVGTESYGYTF

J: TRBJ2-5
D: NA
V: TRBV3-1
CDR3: CASSRRGGETQYF

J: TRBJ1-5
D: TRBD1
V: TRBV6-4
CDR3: CASSDYNRGPANQPQHF

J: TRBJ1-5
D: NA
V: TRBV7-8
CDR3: CASSVGRNQPQHF

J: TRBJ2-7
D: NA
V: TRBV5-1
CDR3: CASSLQGYEQYF

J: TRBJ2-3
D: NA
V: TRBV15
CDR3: CATSLEGTDTQYF

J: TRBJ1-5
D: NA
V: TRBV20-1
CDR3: CSARDLGVNQPQHF

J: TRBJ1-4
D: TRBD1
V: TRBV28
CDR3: CASSQTGGSGGSEKLFF

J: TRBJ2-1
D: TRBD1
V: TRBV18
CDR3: CASSPPSGQGLNEQFF

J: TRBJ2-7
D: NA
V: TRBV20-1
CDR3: CSARPLSDSNYEQYF

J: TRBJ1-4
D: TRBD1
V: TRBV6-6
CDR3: CASSLSTGRDEKLFF

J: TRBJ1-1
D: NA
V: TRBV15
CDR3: CATSREGQARGTEAFF

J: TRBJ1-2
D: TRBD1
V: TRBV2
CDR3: CASSAVRTGMSTF

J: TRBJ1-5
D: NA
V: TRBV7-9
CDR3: CASSPDRSQGPQHF

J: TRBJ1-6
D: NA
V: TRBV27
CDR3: CATMPHSYNSPLHF

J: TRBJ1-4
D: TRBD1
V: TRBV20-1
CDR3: CSARAEGQRNEKLFF

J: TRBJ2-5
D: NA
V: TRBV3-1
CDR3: CASSQGEGNTETQYF

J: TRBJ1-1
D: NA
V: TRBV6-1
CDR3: CASSGIVLTEAFF

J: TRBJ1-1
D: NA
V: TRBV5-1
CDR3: CASSSLLGANTEAFF

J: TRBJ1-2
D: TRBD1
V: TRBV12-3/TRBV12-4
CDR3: CASSLGFGGQGSGYTF

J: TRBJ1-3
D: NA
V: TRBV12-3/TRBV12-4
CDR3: CASSLAQGTGNTIYF

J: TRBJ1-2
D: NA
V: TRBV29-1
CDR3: CSVEAAYSNYGYTF

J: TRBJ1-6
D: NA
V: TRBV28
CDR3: CASSLLRDSYNSPLHF

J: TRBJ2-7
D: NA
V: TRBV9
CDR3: CASSIEPGYEQYF